Each of the 32 T cell receptor beta chains below was sequenced from the same sample in a study of immune evolution from preneoplasia to lung adenocarcinoma. Sequencing used immunoSEQ multiplex PCR; TCRdb keeps in-frame clones, though not all of them. The data contain 7,000 to 9,000 clones, over 60% of them singletons. Sequenced sample: FFPE invasive lung adenocarcinoma tissue. The receptors here all came from a middle-aged person with lung adenocarcinoma.

This chain connects TRBV11-2 to TRBJ2-5, with D perhaps matching TRBD1 (5 bases). Germline V gives CDR1 SGHAT, CDR2 FQNNGV. This CDR3 is 15 amino acids long. V was cut by 2 bases and J by 2 bases, with 12 bases left in between. In DNA, the CDR3 is TGTGCCAGCAGCTTATCCGGACAAAGACAAGAGACCCAGTACTTC. Encoded protein: CASSLSGQRQETQYF.

The gene calls are TRBV11-3 and TRBJ2-1; 8 positions match TRBD1. Germline trimming cut 1 base from V and 0 bases from J; bases unmatched to any gene: 5. Looked up from germline, CDR1 is SGHNT and CDR2 is YENEEA. This CDR3 is 17 amino acids long. The CDR3 DNA reads as TGTGCCAGCAGCTTAGGGGGACAGGCTAGCTCCTACAATGAGCAGTTCTTC. Translating it yields CASSLGGQASSYNEQFF. Using reference TRBV11-3 and TRBJ2-1 for the parts outside the CDR3, the full variable domain is EAGVVQSPRYKIIEKKQPVAFWCNPISGHNTLYWYLQNLGQGPELLIRYENEEAVDDSQLPKDRFSAERLKGVDSTLKIQPAELGDSAVYLCASSLGGQASSYNEQFFGPGTRLTVL.

The gene calls are TRBV6-6 and TRBJ1-5; D ambiguous. This CDR3 is built from 13 residues. Per the germline V gene, CDR1 is MNHNY and CDR2 is SVGAGI (reference sequence). V lost 6 bases and J 2 bases, leaving 8 bases between the germline ends. In nucleotides, the CDR3 is TGTGCCAGCAGCTTTACAGGCAATCAGCCCCAGCATTTT. Protein sequence: CASSFTGNQPQHF.

The rearrangement links TRBV2 to TRBJ2-6; D could derive from TRBD1 or TRBD2 (6 bases each). Trimming removed 8 bases from V and 4 bases from J, with 21 bases in between. The CDR3 covers 17 residues. Per the germline V gene, CDR1 is SNHLY and CDR2 is FYNNEI. The CDR3 coding sequence is TGTGCCAGCTTACACGGAACGGGGGCGGGCGGGGCCAACGTCCTGACTTTC. Its protein is CASLHGTGAGGANVLTF.

This chain joins TRBV4-3 and TRBJ1-4, with 7 positions matching TRBD1. CDR1 and CDR2 from the germline V gene are LGHNA and YSLEER. Germline trimming cut 0 bases from V and 8 bases from J; bases unmatched to any gene: 9. CDR3 length: 16 residues. The CDR3 DNA reads as TGCGCCAGCAGCCAAGAAACGACAGGGATAGGAGAAAAACTGTTTTTT. It translates to CASSQETTGIGEKLFF.

V and J are TRBV5-1 and TRBJ2-1; 10 bases match TRBD2. V lost 1 base to trimming and J lost 2 bases; unmatched junction nucleotides: 18. Germline values: CDR1 SGHRS, CDR2 YFSETQ. The CDR3 covers 21 residues. The CDR3 nucleotides are TGCGCCAGCAGCTTGAGTCCCCCGGGACTAGCGTTATTAGGGGCCTACAATGAGCAGTTCTTC. Residues: CASSLSPPGLALLGAYNEQFF.

CDR3 sequence (DNA): TGTGCCAGCAGTGACAGGGGTGGCAATCAGCCCCAGCATTTT. This gives the protein CASSDRGGNQPQHF. The chain employs TRBV6-6 and TRBJ1-5, with TRBD1 identical over 8 bases. The germline V gene encodes CDR1 MNHNY and CDR2 SVGAGI (reference sequence). V trimming: 5 bases; J trimming: 2 bases; junction bases outside the gene matches: 2. This CDR3 comprises 14 residues.

This chain connects TRBV19 to TRBJ1-1; a weak D match, TRBD1 (6 bases). V lost 6 bases and J 1 base, leaving 9 bases between the germline ends. The CDR3 consists of 13 residues. Looked up from germline, CDR1 is LNHDA and CDR2 is SQIVND (reference sequence). The CDR3, as DNA: TGTGCCAGTAGCAGACAGGAGAACACTGAAGCTTTCTTT. This translates into CASSRQENTEAFF.

The chain joins TRBV29-1 to TRBJ2-7; TRBD1 aligns across 10 bases. The germline CDR1 and CDR2 sequences are SQVTM and ANQGSEA. V lost 4 bases, J lost 2 bases, and 8 bases stayed unmatched. CDR3 length equals 15 residues. This CDR3 reads CSVVRGDRGPYEQYF. The CDR3 DNA sequence: TGCAGCGTTGTCCGGGGGGACAGGGGTCCCTACGAGCAGTACTTC.

V and J are TRBV5-1 and TRBJ2-5; D unresolved. With 4 bases removed from V and 5 bases from J, the gap between germline ends came to 15 bases. Germline V gene data show CDR1 as SGHRS and CDR2 as YFSETQ. This CDR3 contains 14 residues. CDR3 protein: CASSPRVSGETQYF. The DNA of the CDR3 is TGCGCCAGCAGCCCCCGAGTCTCCGGGGAGACCCAGTACTTC.

The V gene is TRBV29-1, the J gene TRBJ2-3, with D possibly being TRBD1 or TRBD2 (5 bases each). CDR3 size: 13 residues. In germline, CDR1 is SQVTM, CDR2 ANQGSEA. V was clipped by 4 bases and J by 0 bases, with 8 bases between them. The CDR3 DNA sequence: TGCAGCGTTGTAGGGACCAGCACAGATACGCAGTATTTT. Translation gives CSVVGTSTDTQYF.

This clone has more than one count but fewer than ten. The chain recombines TRBV2 with TRBJ2-4, with D perhaps TRBD2 (6 bases). The CDR3 totals 14 residues. Trimming left V 3 bases short and J 15 bases short, with 21 bases between. The germline CDR1 and CDR2 sequences are SNHLY and FYNNEI. CDR3 residues: CASSEASVGIMRYF. The CDR3 bases are TGTGCCAGCAGTGAGGCTAGCGTGGGGATTATGCGGTACTTC.

The chain recombines TRBV28 with TRBJ1-1; the match to TRBD1 covers 8 bases. The germline V gene encodes CDR1 MDHEN and CDR2 SYDVKM. The CDR3 sequence is 14 residues long. Germline trimming cut 2 bases from V and 5 bases from J; bases unmatched to any gene: 4. The CDR3 spells CASSLNDRGTEAFF. CDR3 DNA sequence: TGTGCCAGCAGTTTAAACGACAGGGGAACTGAAGCTTTCTTT.

The rearrangement uses TRBV30 and TRBJ2-2; D is uncertain. Looked up from germline, CDR1 is GTSNPN and CDR2 is SVGIG (reference sequence). The CDR3 sequence is 13 residues long. The germline V and J ends were trimmed by 0 bases and 1 base, with 3 bases remaining between them. The CDR3 sequence is CAWSVWNTGELFF. The CDR3 DNA is TGTGCCTGGAGTGTCTGGAACACCGGGGAGCTGTTTTTT.

This clone is a singleton in its sample. This chain uses TRBV6-1 with TRBJ1-2; D remains ambiguous. Germline values: CDR1 MNHNS, CDR2 SASEGT. V lost 0 bases, J lost 10 bases, and 9 bases lay in between. The CDR3 extends over 12 amino acids. This chain's CDR3 is CASSEALRYYTF. In DNA, the CDR3 is TGTGCCAGCAGTGAAGCGCTAAGGTACTACACCTTC.

This rearrangement joins TRBV11-2 to TRBJ2-7, with 8 positions matching TRBD2. The V gene's germline CDR1 is SGHAT and CDR2 FQNNGV. V shed 1 base, J shed 7 bases, and the junction held 9 bases outside the gene matches. This CDR3 is 15 amino acids long. The CDR3 DNA is TGTGCCAGCAGCTTAGGGTCGGGGGGGTCTCGGGAGCAGTACTTC. This gives the protein CASSLGSGGSREQYF. The variable domain in full, completed from reference TRBV11-2 and TRBJ2-7, reads EAGVAQSPRYKIIEKRQSVAFWCNPISGHATLYWYQQILGQGPKLLIQFQNNGVVDDSQLPKDRFSAERLKGVDSTLKIQPAKLEDSAVYLCASSLGSGGSREQYFGPGTRLTVT.

The chain recombines TRBV30 with TRBJ1-5; no firm D call. There are 16 residues in the CDR3. Trimming took 0 bases from V and 2 from J, leaving 14 bases between them. Germline CDR1 reads GTSNPN; CDR2 reads SVGIG (reference sequence). The CDR3 nucleotides read TGTGCCTGGAGTGTACGGGTGGGGATGGGCAATCAGCCCCAGCATTTT. It codes for CAWSVRVGMGNQPQHF.

The chain uses TRBV7-6 and TRBJ2-7; no clear D gene. Germline CDR1 reads SGHVS; CDR2 reads FNYEAQ. CDR3 length: 13 amino acids. V lost 4 bases to trimming and J lost 7 bases, with 14 bases between them. The CDR3 sequence: CASSSASMGEQYF. The CDR3 coding sequence is TGTGCCAGCAGCTCGGCAAGTATGGGGGAGCAGTACTTC.

The rearrangement links TRBV19 to TRBJ1-2, with a possible D match to TRBD1 (5 bases). The germline CDR1 and CDR2 sequences are LNHDA and SQIVND (reference sequence). This CDR3 contains 15 residues. V shed 8 bases and J shed 1 base, with 17 bases lying between them. DNA for the CDR3: TGTGCCAGTTCCTTGGGGCAGGGTTATAACTATGGCTACACCTTC. This encodes CASSLGQGYNYGYTF.

The rearrangement links TRBV6-5 to TRBJ1-1, with D maybe TRBD1 (5 bases). CDR1 is MNHEY, CDR2 SVGAGI, per germline. The CDR3 contains 13 residues. Trimming cost V 5 bases and J 4 bases, with 11 bases left between them. CDR3: CASSAYGGTEAFF. CDR3 coding DNA: TGTGCCAGCAGTGCCTACGGGGGCACTGAAGCTTTCTTT.

This chain links TRBV5-4 with TRBJ1-1; D is perhaps TRBD1 (6 bases). The CDR3 has 15 amino acids. Deletions cut 0 bases from V and 5 bases from J, with 14 bases between. The germline V gene has CDR1 SGHNT and CDR2 YYREEE (reference sequence). CDR3 region: CASSLDGRGGTEAFF. The DNA for the CDR3 is TGTGCCAGCAGCTTGGATGGCAGGGGCGGGACTGAAGCTTTCTTT.

The chain links TRBV30 to TRBJ2-5; no clear D. Trimming cost V 2 bases and J 8 bases, with 27 bases left between them. The CDR3 runs to 17 residues. Germline values: CDR1 GTSNPN, CDR2 SVGIG (reference sequence). CDR3 sequence (DNA): TGTGCCTGGAGTAAAACTTCTCCGTTGCGCCCAATTGCAACCCAGTACTTC. Translation: CAWSKTSPLRPIATQYF.

The rearrangement links TRBV5-4 to TRBJ2-3; TRBD1 or TRBD2 may be the D gene (5 bases each). Germline-derived CDR1 and CDR2 are SGHNT and YYREEE (reference sequence). This CDR3 has 15 amino acids. V lost 4 bases to trimming and J lost 2 bases, with 14 bases between them. DNA of the CDR3: TGTGCCAGCAGCCATGCCGGGACCCTCACAGATACGCAGTATTTT. Translated: CASSHAGTLTDTQYF.

This clone was detected only once. This chain connects TRBV6-5 to TRBJ1-3; maybe TRBD1 (5 bases). There are 16 residues in the CDR3. CDR1 is MNHEY, CDR2 SVGAGI, per germline. V gave up 0 bases and J gave up 0 bases, with 9 bases separating them. The CDR3 nucleotides are TGTGCCAGCAGTTACTCGGGCAGGGCCTCTGGAAACACCATATATTTT. Protein: CASSYSGRASGNTIYF.

This rearrangement joins TRBV25-1 to TRBJ1-2, with D possibly TRBD1 on 5 matching bases. Germline lookup yields CDR1 MGHDK and CDR2 SYGVNS. The V gene lost 5 bases and the J gene lost 4 bases, with 14 bases spanning the gap. The CDR3 loop spans 14 amino acids. The DNA of the CDR3 is TGTGCCAGCAGTCCTGGGCAGGGAGTCTATGGCTACACCTTC. It codes for CASSPGQGVYGYTF.

This clone has only one observation. The chain carries TRBV6-1 and TRBJ1-2; perhaps TRBD1 as D (5 bases). The CDR3 consists of 15 residues. Germline V gene lookup returns CDR1 MNHNS and CDR2 SASEGT. Between the trimmed V and J ends, which lost 4 bases and 2 bases, there was a span of 14 bases. The CDR3 here is CASSGKNKGNYGYTF. The CDR3, as DNA: TGTGCCAGCAGTGGGAAAAATAAGGGGAACTATGGCTACACCTTC.

The chain joins TRBV9 to TRBJ2-6, with TRBD1 identical over 7 bases. Germline lookup yields CDR1 SGDLS and CDR2 YYNGEE. The CDR3 length is 18 residues. V dropped 3 bases and J dropped 1; count of bases not matched to a gene: 10. The CDR3 is CASSATGARLSGANVLTF. CDR3 DNA sequence: TGTGCCAGCAGCGCCACAGGGGCTAGGTTATCTGGGGCCAACGTCCTGACTTTC.

The J gene is TRBJ2-1, the V gene TRBV7-8; 9 nucleotides align to TRBD2. Trimming removed 5 bases from V and 5 bases from J; junction bases left unmatched: 10. CDR1 and CDR2 (germline): SGHVS, FQNEAQ. CDR3 length: 16 residues. The CDR3 DNA follows: TGTGCCAGCAGCCGAGGATGGCTAGCGGGACACAATGAGCAGTTCTTC. It translates to CASSRGWLAGHNEQFF.

This chain uses TRBV4-3 with TRBJ1-2, with a possible D match to TRBD1 (6 bases). Germline CDR1 reads LGHNA; CDR2 reads YSLEER. The CDR3 loop spans 15 amino acids. V was pared by 0 bases and J by 1 base, with 9 bases between. CDR3 protein: CASSQDRGNNYGYTF. For the CDR3, the DNA is TGCGCCAGCAGCCAAGATAGGGGGAATAACTATGGCTACACCTTC.

The gene calls are TRBV10-3 and TRBJ1-1; D not certain. CDR3 length: 11 amino acids. V lost 7 bases, J lost 6 bases, and 9 bases lay in between. Germline values: CDR1 ENHRY, CDR2 SYGVKD. CDR3 region: CAIKSQAEAFF. In DNA, the CDR3 is TGTGCCATCAAGTCCCAGGCTGAAGCTTTCTTT.

Note on this clone: An end of the junction does not agree with germline; a read error may underlie this. The same CDR3 can be traced to other DNA sequences in this sample. The chain carries TRBV28 and TRBJ2-1; D is possibly TRBD1 or TRBD2 (6 bases each). The CDR3 contains 17 residues. Germline loops: CDR1 MDHEN, CDR2 SYDVKM. The chain's CDR3 is CASSTSVGAGFTNEQFF. CDR3 DNA sequence: TGCGCCAGCTCCACATCTGTGGGGGCGGGGTTTACCAATGAGCAGTTCTTC.

The chain combines TRBV6-5 with TRBJ2-1, with 12 bases matching TRBD2. J was trimmed by 4 bases and V by 7 bases; bases with no gene match: 5. Germline V CDR1 and CDR2: MNHEY, SVGAGI. The CDR3 extends over 15 amino acids. The CDR3, as DNA: TGTGCCAGCACCAGGGGGACTAGCGGGTACAATGAGCAGTTCTTC. Translation gives CASTRGTSGYNEQFF.